These T cell receptor beta chains were read from a single sample in a study of T cells in Graves' hyperthyroidism and ophthalmopathy. Each CDR3 protein is one row after TCRdb ran MiXCR on the multiplex PCR reads. Among 300,000 to 400,000 distinct CDR3 sequences listed, 15% to 20% were seen once. What was sequenced was blood. These receptors all stem from a woman aged 45-65 years with Graves' hyperthyroidism. Both conserved end residues are trimmed from each CDR3. Fields, in order: clone size, D gene, J gene, V gene, CDR3 protein. The D gene is left open where the match is weak. The listing skips clone size in some rows; elsewhere it reads once, few, many or a size class.

clone_size: -; d_call: TRBD2; j_call: TRBJ2-5; v_call: TRBV12-3/TRBV12-4; cdr3_aa: ASGKGLALQETQY
clone_size: many; d_call: -; j_call: TRBJ2-7; v_call: TRBV29-1; cdr3_aa: SVFLLGRYEQY
clone_size: many; d_call: -; j_call: TRBJ1-1; v_call: TRBV12-3/TRBV12-4; cdr3_aa: ASSSTGWDTEAF
clone_size: many; d_call: TRBD2; j_call: TRBJ2-7; v_call: TRBV10-3; cdr3_aa: AISERDAYSRLAGGSYEQY
clone_size: -; d_call: -; j_call: TRBJ2-1; v_call: TRBV15; cdr3_aa: ATSRDGRSSYNEQF
clone_size: -; d_call: -; j_call: TRBJ2-2; v_call: TRBV19; cdr3_aa: ASSPWTGRDTGELL
clone_size: -; d_call: -; j_call: TRBJ1-1; v_call: TRBV10-1; cdr3_aa: ASSNRVLGTEAF
clone_size: few; d_call: -; j_call: TRBJ2-5; v_call: TRBV6-1; cdr3_aa: ASSPSGTVETQY
clone_size: few; d_call: TRBD1; j_call: TRBJ1-1; v_call: TRBV4-1; cdr3_aa: ASSHQFGDRAEAF
clone_size: few; d_call: -; j_call: TRBJ2-1; v_call: TRBV7-3; cdr3_aa: ASSLTTQGGEQF
clone_size: many; d_call: -; j_call: TRBJ2-7; v_call: TRBV25-1; cdr3_aa: ASSERGQGHYEQY
clone_size: -; d_call: TRBD2; j_call: TRBJ2-1; v_call: TRBV20-1; cdr3_aa: SARAQLAGWDEQF
clone_size: -; d_call: -; j_call: TRBJ1-4; v_call: TRBV5-1; cdr3_aa: ASSLSGDATNEKLF
clone_size: -; d_call: -; j_call: TRBJ2-5; v_call: TRBV9; cdr3_aa: ASSGGRGQLQETQY